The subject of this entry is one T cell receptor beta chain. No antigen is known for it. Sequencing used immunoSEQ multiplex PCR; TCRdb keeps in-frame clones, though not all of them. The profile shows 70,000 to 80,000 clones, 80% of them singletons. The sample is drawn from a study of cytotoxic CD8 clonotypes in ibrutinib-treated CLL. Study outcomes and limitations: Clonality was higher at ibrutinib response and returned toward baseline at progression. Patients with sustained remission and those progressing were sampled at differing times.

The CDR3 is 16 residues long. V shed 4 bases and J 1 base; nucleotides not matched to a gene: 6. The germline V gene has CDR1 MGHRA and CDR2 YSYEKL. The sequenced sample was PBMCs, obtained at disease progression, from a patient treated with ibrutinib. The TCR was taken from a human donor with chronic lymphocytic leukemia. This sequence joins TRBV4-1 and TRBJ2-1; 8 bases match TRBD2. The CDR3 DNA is TGCGCCAGCAGCCGAGGAGCGGGAGTATCCTACAATGAGCAGTTCTTC. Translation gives CASSRGAGVSYNEQFF.